This T cell receptor beta chain was identified in a study of blood T cell repertoires in COVID-19. Overall study: The analysed material was cDNA or gDNA that came from T cells, B-cell-depleted T cells, or PBMCs.

Between the trimmed V and J ends, which lost 0 bases and 1 base, there was a span of 12 bases. CDR3 size: 15 residues. Germline CDR1 and CDR2: SQVTM and ANQGSEA. Measured with immunoSEQ multiplex PCR; TCRdb has only the in-frame clones, and not every one. The sample yields 260,000 or so clones, around 82% seen once. This receptor was obtained from a human donor in a cohort sampled during active COVID-19. The gene calls are TRBV29-1 and TRBJ1-2; D remains unclear. The sample taken for sequencing was peripheral blood. The CDR3 loop is CSVEDRLGSNYGYTF. The CDR3 DNA reads as TGCAGCGTTGAAGATCGGTTAGGGAGTAACTATGGCTACACCTTC.